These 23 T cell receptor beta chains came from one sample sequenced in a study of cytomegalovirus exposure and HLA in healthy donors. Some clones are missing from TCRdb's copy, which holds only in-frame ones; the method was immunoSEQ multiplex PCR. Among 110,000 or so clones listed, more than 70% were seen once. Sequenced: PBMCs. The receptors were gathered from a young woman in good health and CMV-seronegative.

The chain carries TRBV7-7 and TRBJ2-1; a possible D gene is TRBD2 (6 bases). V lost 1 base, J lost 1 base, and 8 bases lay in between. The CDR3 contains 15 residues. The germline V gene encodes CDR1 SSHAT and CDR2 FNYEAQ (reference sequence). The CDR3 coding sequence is TGTGCCAGCAGCTTAGGCGGGGTTTCCTACAATGAGCAGTTCTTC. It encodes CASSLGGVSYNEQFF.

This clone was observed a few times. The DNA of the CDR3 is TGTGCCAGCAGCCATACTAGCGGGGGGCCCTACGAGCAGTACTTC. Encoded protein: CASSHTSGGPYEQYF. The chain couples TRBV7-2 to TRBJ2-7; 12 nucleotides align to TRBD2. The trim removed 5 bases at V and 2 bases at J, leaving 4 bases unmatched. Germline V gene sequence: CDR1 SGHTA, CDR2 FQGNSA. This CDR3 has 15 amino acids.

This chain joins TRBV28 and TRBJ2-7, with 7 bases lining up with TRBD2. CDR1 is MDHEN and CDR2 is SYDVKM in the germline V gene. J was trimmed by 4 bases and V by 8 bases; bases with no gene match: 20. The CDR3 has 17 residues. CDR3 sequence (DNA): TGTGCCAGCCAGACACCCTCATTGGGGAGGGAATTGTACGAGCAGTACTTC. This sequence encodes CASQTPSLGRELYEQYF.

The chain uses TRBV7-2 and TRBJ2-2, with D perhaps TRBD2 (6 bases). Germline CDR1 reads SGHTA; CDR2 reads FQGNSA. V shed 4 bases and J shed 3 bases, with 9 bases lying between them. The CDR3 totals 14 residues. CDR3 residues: CASSYGGYTGELFF. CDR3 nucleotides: TGTGCCAGCAGCTACGGGGGATACACCGGGGAGCTGTTTTTT.

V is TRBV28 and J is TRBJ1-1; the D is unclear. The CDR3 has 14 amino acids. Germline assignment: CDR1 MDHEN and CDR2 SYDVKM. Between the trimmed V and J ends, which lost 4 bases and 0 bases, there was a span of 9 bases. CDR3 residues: CASSSSGLNTEAFF. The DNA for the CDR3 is TGTGCCAGCAGTTCCAGCGGTCTGAACACTGAAGCTTTCTTT.

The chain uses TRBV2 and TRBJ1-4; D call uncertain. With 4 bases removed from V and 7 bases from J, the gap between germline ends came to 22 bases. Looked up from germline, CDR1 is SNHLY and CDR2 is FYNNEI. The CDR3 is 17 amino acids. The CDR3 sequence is CASSGNGLERSSEKLFF. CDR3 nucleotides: TGTGCCAGCAGTGGGAATGGATTGGAGAGGAGTAGTGAAAAACTGTTTTTT.

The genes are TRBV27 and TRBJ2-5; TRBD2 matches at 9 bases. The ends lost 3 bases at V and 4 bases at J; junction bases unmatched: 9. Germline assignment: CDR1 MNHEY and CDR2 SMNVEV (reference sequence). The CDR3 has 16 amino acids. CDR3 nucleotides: TGTGCCAGCAGTTTCAGTAGCGGGAGATATGGAGAGACCCAGTACTTC. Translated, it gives CASSFSSGRYGETQYF.

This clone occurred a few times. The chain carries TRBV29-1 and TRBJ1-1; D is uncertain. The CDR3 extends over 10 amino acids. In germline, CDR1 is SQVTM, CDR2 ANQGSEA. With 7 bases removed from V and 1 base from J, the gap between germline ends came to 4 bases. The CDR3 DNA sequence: TGCAGCGGGCAGAACACTGAAGCTTTCTTT. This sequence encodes CSGQNTEAFF.

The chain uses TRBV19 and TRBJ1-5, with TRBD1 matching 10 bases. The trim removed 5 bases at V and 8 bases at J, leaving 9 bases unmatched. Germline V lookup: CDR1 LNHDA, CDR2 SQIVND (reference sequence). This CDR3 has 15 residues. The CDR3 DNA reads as TGTGCCAGTAGTGGGGACAGGGGCCGCCGGGAGCCCCAGCATTTT. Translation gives CASSGDRGRREPQHF.

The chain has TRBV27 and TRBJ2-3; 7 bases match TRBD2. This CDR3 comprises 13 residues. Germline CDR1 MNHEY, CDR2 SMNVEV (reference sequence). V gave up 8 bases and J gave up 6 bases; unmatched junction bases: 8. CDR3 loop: CASGWGGYDTQYF. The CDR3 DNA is TGTGCCAGCGGCTGGGGGGGGTATGATACGCAGTATTTT.

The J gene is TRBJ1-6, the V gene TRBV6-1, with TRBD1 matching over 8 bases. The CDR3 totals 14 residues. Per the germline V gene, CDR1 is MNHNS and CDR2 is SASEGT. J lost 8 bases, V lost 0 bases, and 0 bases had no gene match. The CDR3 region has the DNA TGTGCCAGCAGTGAAGCGACAGGGGATTCACCCCTCCACTTT. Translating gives CASSEATGDSPLHF.

The CDR3 loop is CASKMAGGETQYF. CDR3 nucleotides: TGTGCCAGCAAGATGGCAGGCGGGGAGACCCAGTACTTC. The rearrangement links TRBV7-8 to TRBJ2-5, with TRBD2 as a possible D gene (5 bases). The CDR3 extends over 13 amino acids. Trimming took off 7 bases at V and 5 bases at J, with 14 bases between the two ends. Germline V gene lookup returns CDR1 SGHVS and CDR2 FQNEAQ. The variable domain in full, completed from reference TRBV7-8 and TRBJ2-5, reads GAGVSQSPRYKVAKRGQDVALRCDPISGHVSLFWYQQALGQGPEFLTYFQNEAQLDKSGLPSDRFFAERPEGSVSTLKIQRTQQEDSAVYLCASKMAGGETQYFGPGTRLLVL.

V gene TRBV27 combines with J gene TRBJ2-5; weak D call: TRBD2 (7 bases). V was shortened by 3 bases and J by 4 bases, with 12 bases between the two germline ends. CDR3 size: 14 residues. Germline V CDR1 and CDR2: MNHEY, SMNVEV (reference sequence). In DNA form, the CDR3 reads TGTGCCAGCAGTTTCCTAGGGGGGGGAGAGACCCAGTACTTC. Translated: CASSFLGGGETQYF.

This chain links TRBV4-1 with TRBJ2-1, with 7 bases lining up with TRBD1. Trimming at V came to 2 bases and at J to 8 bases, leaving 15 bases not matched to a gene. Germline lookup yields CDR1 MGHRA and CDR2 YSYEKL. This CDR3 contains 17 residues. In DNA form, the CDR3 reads TGCGCCAGCAGCCAACCGACAGGGCGCCTAACAGGCTATGAGCAGTTCTTC. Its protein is CASSQPTGRLTGYEQFF.

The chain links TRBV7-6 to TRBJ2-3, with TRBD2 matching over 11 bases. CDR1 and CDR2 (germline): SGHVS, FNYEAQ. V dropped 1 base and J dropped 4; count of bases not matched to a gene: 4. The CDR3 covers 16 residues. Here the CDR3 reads CASSLVAGGLADTQYF. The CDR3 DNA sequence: TGTGCCAGCAGCTTAGTAGCGGGGGGGCTGGCAGATACGCAGTATTTT.

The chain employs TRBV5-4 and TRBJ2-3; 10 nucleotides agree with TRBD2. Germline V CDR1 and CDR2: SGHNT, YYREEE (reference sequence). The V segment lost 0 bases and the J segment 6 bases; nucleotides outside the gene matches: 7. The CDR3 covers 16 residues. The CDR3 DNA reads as TGTGCCAGCAGCTTGGAGCGGGGGGGGGCAGCGGATACGCAGTATTTT. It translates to CASSLERGGAADTQYF.

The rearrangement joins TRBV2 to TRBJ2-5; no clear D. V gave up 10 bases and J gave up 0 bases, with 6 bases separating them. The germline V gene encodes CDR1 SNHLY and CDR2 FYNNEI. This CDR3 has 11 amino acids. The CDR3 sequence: CATQYQETQYF. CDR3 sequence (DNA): TGTGCCACCCAGTACCAAGAGACCCAGTACTTC.

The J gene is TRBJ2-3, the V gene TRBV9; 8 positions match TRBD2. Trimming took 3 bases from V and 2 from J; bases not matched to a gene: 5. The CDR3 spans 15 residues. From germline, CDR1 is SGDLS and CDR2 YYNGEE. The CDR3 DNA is TGTGCCAGCAGCGAAGGCGGGGGGCACACAGATACGCAGTATTTT. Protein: CASSEGGGHTDTQYF.

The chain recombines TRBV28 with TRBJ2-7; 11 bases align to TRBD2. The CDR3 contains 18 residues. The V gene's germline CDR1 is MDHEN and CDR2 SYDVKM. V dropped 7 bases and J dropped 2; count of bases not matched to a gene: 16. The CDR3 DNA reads TGTGCCAGCACTCCCCCCCCGCAGTTAGCGGGGGGGCCCTACGAGCAGTACTTC. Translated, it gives CASTPPPQLAGGPYEQYF.

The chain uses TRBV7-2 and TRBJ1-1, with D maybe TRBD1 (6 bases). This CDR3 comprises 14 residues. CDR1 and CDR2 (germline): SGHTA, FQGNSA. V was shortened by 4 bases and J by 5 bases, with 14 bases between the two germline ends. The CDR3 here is CASSSRGVGTEAFF. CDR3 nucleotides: TGTGCCAGCAGCTCCAGGGGTGTTGGAACTGAAGCTTTCTTT.

The CDR3 sequence: CASSRQSTYYEQYF. In DNA form, the CDR3 reads TGTGCCAGCAGCCGACAGAGCACTTACTACGAGCAGTACTTC. The chain couples TRBV6-6 to TRBJ2-7, with D possibly matching TRBD1 (5 bases). The CDR3 is 14 amino acids. The V end lost 6 bases, the J end lost 3 bases, and 15 bases lay between the germline ends. Germline CDR1 reads MNHNY; CDR2 reads SVGAGI (reference sequence).

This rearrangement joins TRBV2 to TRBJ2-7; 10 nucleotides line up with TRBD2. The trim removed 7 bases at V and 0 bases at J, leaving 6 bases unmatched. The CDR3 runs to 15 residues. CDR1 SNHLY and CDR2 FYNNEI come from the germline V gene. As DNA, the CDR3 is TGTGCCAGCATGCAGAGCGGGAGGGCCTCCTACGAGCAGTACTTC. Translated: CASMQSGRASYEQYF.

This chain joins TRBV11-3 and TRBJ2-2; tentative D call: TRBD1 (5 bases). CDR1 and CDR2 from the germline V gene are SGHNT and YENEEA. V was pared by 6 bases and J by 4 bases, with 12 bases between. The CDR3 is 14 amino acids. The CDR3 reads CASSSHGATGELFF. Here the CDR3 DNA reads TGTGCCAGCAGTTCCCATGGGGCCACCGGGGAGCTGTTTTTT.